These 25 T cell receptor beta chains were all obtained from the same sample, sequenced in a study of Tregs in tolerant kidney transplant recipients. The nonmyeloablative bone marrow transplants came from related graft donors, with transient mixed chimerism. The assay was immunoSEQ multiplex PCR, and TCRdb's table has in-frame clones only and misses some. This table lists around 30,000 clones. The sequencing here drew on CD4+ T cells from blood (PBMCs), taken 24 months after the transplant. The receptors were gathered from a human patient who received a combined kidney and bone marrow transplant. Some T cells may possibly be graft donor cells.

As concerns this clone: The read comes to an end 3 residues before the CDR3 does, leaving the germline J gene to fill in the end. The V gene is TRBV29-1, the J gene TRBJ2-1; the D gene is possibly TRBD2 (6 bases). V was cut by 4 bases and J by 0 bases, with 16 bases left in between. This CDR3 comprises 16 residues. Germline V CDR1 and CDR2: SQVTM, ANQGSEA. The CDR3 region is CSVVGGADSSYNEQFF. The covered CDR3 bases are TGCAGCGTTGTCGGGGGAGCGGATAGCTCCTACAATGAG.

To note about this clone: The read ends 3 residues early relative to the CDR3; the germline J gene fills the gap. This chain links TRBV7-2 with TRBJ2-3, with TRBD1 matching 7 bases. Trimming removed 2 bases from V and 3 bases from J; junction bases left unmatched: 5. The CDR3 length is 15 residues. The germline V gene encodes CDR1 SGHTA and CDR2 FQGNSA. CDR3: CASSLRGLRTDTQYF. Incomplete CDR3 DNA: TGTGCCAGCAGCTTAAGGGGGCTAAGGACAGATACG.

Of note for this clone: The read terminates 3 residues before the CDR3 end, so the remaining end is supplied by the germline J gene. This chain links TRBV19 with TRBJ1-5; a possible D gene is TRBD1 (6 bases). This CDR3 comprises 15 residues. Trimming removed 6 bases at V and 0 bases at J, with 12 bases between. Germline V gene data show CDR1 as LNHDA and CDR2 as SQIVND (reference sequence). The CDR3 protein is CASRATGVSNQPQHF. The sequenced CDR3 bases are TGTGCCAGTAGGGCGACAGGTGTTAGCAATCAGCCC.

A remark on this clone: With the read ending 3 residues before the CDR3 end, the germline J gene is used to fill in that end. J is TRBJ2-7 and V is TRBV14; unclear D gene. There are 15 residues in the CDR3. Per germline, CDR1 SGHDN and CDR2 FVKESK. V lost 6 bases, J lost 2 bases, and 17 bases lay in between. The part of the CDR3 DNA that was read is TGTGCCAGCAGTCGACGGGTAGGATATCCCTACGAG. It encodes CASSRRVGYPYE. The CDR3, in full, reads CASSRRVGYPYEQYF.

This CDR3 reads CASSLAHTDTQYF. The part of the CDR3 DNA that was read is TGTGCCAGCAGCTTAGCGCATACAGATACG. The chain links TRBV7-3 to TRBJ2-3; D call uncertain. The read ends 3 residues shy of where the CDR3 ends; the end is completed using the germline J gene. CDR1 is SGHTA and CDR2 is FQGTGA in the germline V gene. Trimming cost V 2 bases and J 3 bases, with 6 bases left between them. The CDR3 totals 13 residues.

With respect to this clone: The read terminates 3 residues ahead of where the CDR3 ends, so the germline J gene completes it. The chain has TRBV11-3 and TRBJ1-1, with a weak D call TRBD1 (5 bases). Germline CDR1 SGHNT, CDR2 YENEEA. Trimming shortened V by 5 bases and J by 3 bases, and 10 bases separated the two germline ends. The CDR3 sequence is 13 residues long. The CDR3 is CASSRGEDTEAFF. Partial CDR3 DNA: TGTGCCAGCAGCCGGGGGGAGGACACTGAA. Full variable domain (remainder filled in from reference TRBV11-3 and TRBJ1-1): EAGVVQSPRYKIIEKKQPVAFWCNPISGHNTLYWYLQNLGQGPELLIRYENEEAVDDSQLPKDRFSAERLKGVDSTLKIQPAELGDSAVYLCASSRGEDTEAFFGQGTRLTVV.

Of note for this clone: The read stops 3 residues short of the end of the CDR3; the missing end is completed from the germline J gene. The rearrangement uses TRBV7-6 and TRBJ2-3; possible D gene TRBD2, 6 bases. Trimming cost V 5 bases and J 4 bases, with 16 bases left between them. Germline V gene lookup returns CDR1 SGHVS and CDR2 FNYEAQ. This CDR3 is built from 15 residues. The CDR3 DNA, read in part, is TGTGCCAGCAGCCTTACCGCCCGGAGGGCAGATACG. This codes for CASSLTARRADT. The CDR3 reads in full as CASSLTARRADTQYF. Complete variable domain (other parts from reference TRBV7-6 and TRBJ2-3): GAGVSQSPRYKVTKRGQDVALRCDPISGHVSLYWYRQALGQGPEFLTYFNYEAQQDKSGLPNDRFSAERPEGSISTLTIQRTEQRDSAMYRCASSLTARRADTQYFGPGTRLTVL.

On this clone itself: The DNA ends 3 residues before the CDR3 does, and the rest of the CDR3 is filled in from the germline J gene. The chain uses TRBV2 and TRBJ2-5, with D maybe TRBD2 (5 bases). The CDR3 spans 13 residues. Trimming shortened V by 4 bases and J by 1 base, and 7 bases separated the two germline ends. From germline, CDR1 is SNHLY and CDR2 FYNNEI. CDR3 loop: CASSGGLQETQYF. CDR3 DNA (partial): TGTGCCAGCAGTGGTGGACTCCAAGAGACC.

For this clone: From the germline J gene comes the end of the CDR3, since the read stops 3 residues before it. The chain employs TRBV6-2 or TRBV6-3 and TRBJ2-1; TRBD2 matches 10 bases. CDR3 length equals 16 residues. CDR1 is MNHEY and CDR2 is SVGEGT in the germline V gene. The V gene end was trimmed by 8 bases and the J gene end by 4 bases; junction bases not matched to a gene: 11. The CDR3 sequence: CASVTSGLKLYNEQFF. CDR3 bases read: TGTGCCAGCGTGACTAGCGGGCTAAAACTATACAATGAG.

Worth noting for this clone: The CDR3 end falls 3 residues outside the read, so it is completed with the germline J gene. The rearrangement joins TRBV19 to TRBJ1-1, with TRBD1 identical over 9 bases. The CDR3 loop spans 13 amino acids. V was clipped by 9 bases and J by 4 bases; unmatched bases: 6. Per the germline V gene, CDR1 is LNHDA and CDR2 is SQIVND (reference sequence). The CDR3 is CASSTGGSTEAFF. CDR3 DNA (partial): TGTGCCAGCTCAACAGGGGGCAGCACTGAA.

Points on this clone: The read terminates 3 residues ahead of where the CDR3 ends, so the germline J gene completes it. This chain connects TRBV2 to TRBJ2-3; 11 bases are a match to TRBD2. CDR1 is SNHLY and CDR2 is FYNNEI in the germline V gene. This CDR3 comprises 16 residues. With V trimmed by 6 bases and J by 2 bases, 7 bases remained unmatched. CDR3 sequence: CASSEGLAVNTDTQYF. The CDR3 DNA, read in part, is TGTGCCAGCAGCGAGGGACTAGCGGTAAACACAGATACG. The full variable domain, completed using reference TRBV2 and TRBJ2-3, is EPEVTQTPSHQVTQMGQEVILRCVPISNHLYFYWYRQILGQKVEFLVSFYNNEISEKSEIFDDQFSVERPDGSNFTLKIRSTKLEDSAMYFCASSEGLAVNTDTQYFGPGTRLTVL.

Comments on this clone: The read gets to within 3 residues of the CDR3 end, and the germline J gene fills in the rest. The chain combines TRBV19 with TRBJ2-5; TRBD2 aligns across 11 bases. Germline V gene sequence: CDR1 LNHDA, CDR2 SQIVND (reference sequence). This CDR3 is built from 17 residues. V trimming: 1 base; J trimming: 5 bases; junction bases outside the gene matches: 9. The part of the CDR3 DNA that was read is TGTGCCAGTAGTATAGTACTACTAGCGGGAGTTGAGGAGACC. This gives the protein CASSIVLLAGVEET. In full, the CDR3 reads CASSIVLLAGVEETQYF.

Of note for this clone: The CDR3 end is not reached by the read, which stops 3 residues before it; the germline J gene fills it in. This rearrangement joins TRBV20-1 to TRBJ2-7; TRBD2 matches 8 bases. V lost 0 bases to trimming and J lost 0 bases; unmatched junction nucleotides: 7. This CDR3 is built from 16 residues. CDR1 DFQATT and CDR2 SNEGSKA come from the germline V gene (reference sequence). The chain's CDR3 is CSARDLRTSYSYEQYF. Partial CDR3 DNA: TGCAGTGCTAGAGATCTCCGGACTAGCTACTCCTACGAG.

To note about this clone: The read comes to an end 3 residues before the CDR3 does, leaving the germline J gene to fill in the end. This chain links TRBV7-9 with TRBJ2-5; a weak D match, TRBD1 (5 bases). Germline CDR1 is SEHNR and CDR2 is FQNEAQ (reference sequence). The CDR3 contains 15 residues. V lost 0 bases, J lost 5 bases, and 13 bases lay in between. The covered CDR3 bases are TGTGCCAGCAGCTTAGCGCTGGGCAGGGCCGAGACC. It specifies CASSLALGRAET. The CDR3 in its entirety is CASSLALGRAETQYF.

On this clone itself: The read ends 3 residues before the CDR3 terminus; that terminus is restored from the germline J gene. The gene calls are TRBV6-1 and TRBJ2-7, with TRBD2 identical over 10 bases. With 1 base clipped from V and 6 bases from J, the junction kept 12 bases outside the gene matches. The CDR3 extends over 17 amino acids. Germline-derived CDR1 and CDR2 are MNHNS and SASEGT. The DNA read from the CDR3 is TGTGCCAGCAGTGAAGTCCCTGGTACTAGCGGGGCCGCCGAG. It encodes CASSEVPGTSGAAE. Given in full, the CDR3 is CASSEVPGTSGAAEQYF.

A remark on this clone: The CDR3 extends 3 residues past the end of the read, so its final part is completed from the germline J gene. The V call is TRBV7-9, the J call TRBJ1-4; D may be TRBD1 (5 bases). The CDR3 covers 15 residues. Deletions cut 3 bases from V and 4 bases from J, with 12 bases between. In germline, CDR1 is SEHNR, CDR2 FQNEAQ (reference sequence). CDR3 in amino acids: CASSLRTSFNEKLFF. The sequenced part of the CDR3 DNA is TGTGCCAGCAGCTTGCGGACATCCTTTAATGAAAAA.

Notes on this clone: Read sequence stops 3 residues before the CDR3 end, and the germline J gene provides the missing end. This chain links TRBV5-1 with TRBJ1-2; D possibly corresponds to TRBD1 (6 bases). CDR1 SGHRS and CDR2 YFSETQ come from the germline V gene. The length of the CDR3 is 14 residues. V shed 0 bases and J shed 4 bases, with 10 bases lying between them. CDR3 bases read: TGCGCCAGCAGCTTGGTTGCGACAGGCTATGGC. Its translation is CASSLVATGYG. The whole CDR3 region reads CASSLVATGYGYTF.

As for this clone: The read is 3 residues too short to cover the CDR3 end, so that end is filled in from the germline J gene. This chain connects TRBV30 to TRBJ2-4, with TRBD1 matching 11 bases. From germline, CDR1 is GTSNPN and CDR2 SVGIG (reference sequence). This CDR3 contains 15 residues. CDR3 sequence reads: CAWSGTGGIVSFQYF. The covered CDR3 bases are TGTGCCTGGAGTGGGACAGGGGGCATAGTCTCGTTT.

As concerns this clone: The observed sequence ends 3 residues before the CDR3 terminus, with the missing tail filled in from the germline J gene. The rearrangement joins TRBV20-1 to TRBJ2-7; D possibly corresponds to TRBD1 (6 bases). Per germline, CDR1 DFQATT and CDR2 SNEGSKA (reference sequence). The ends were cut back, 5 bases at V and 0 bases at J, with 11 bases in the middle. This CDR3 is built from 13 residues. CDR3 sequence reads: CSAQGFGSYEQYF. The CDR3 bases that were read are TGCAGTGCTCAGGGGTTTGGCTCCTACGAG.

In the case of this clone: The CDR3 end falls 3 residues outside the read, so it is completed with the germline J gene. V gene TRBV29-1 combines with J gene TRBJ2-3; 9 bases match TRBD1. J was trimmed by 2 bases and V by 3 bases; bases with no gene match: 12. CDR1 is SQVTM and CDR2 is ANQGSEA in the germline V gene. The CDR3 spans 17 residues. The CDR3 spells CSVEGIQGAFDTDTQYF. CDR3 DNA (partial): TGCAGCGTTGAGGGAATACAGGGGGCGTTTGACACAGATACG.

The CDR3 bases that were read are TGTGCCAGCAGTCCTATGGACAGGGGCCCC. It is translated as CASSPMDRGP. The full-length CDR3 reads as CASSPMDRGPIYF. The rearrangement uses TRBV2 and TRBJ1-3; 9 positions agree with TRBD1. The read stops 3 residues short of the end of the CDR3; the missing end is completed from the germline J gene. CDR3 length equals 13 residues. CDR1 and CDR2 (germline): SNHLY, FYNNEI. Full variable domain (rest looked up from reference TRBV2 and TRBJ1-3): EPEVTQTPSHQVTQMGQEVILRCVPISNHLYFYWYRQILGQKVEFLVSFYNNEISEKSEIFDDQFSVERPDGSNFTLKIRSTKLEDSAMYFCASSPMDRGPIYFGEGSWLTVV.

In regard to this clone: From the germline J gene comes the end of the CDR3, since the read stops 3 residues before it. The chain couples TRBV20-1 to TRBJ1-1; D gene unclear. Germline CDR1 and CDR2: DFQATT and SNEGSKA (reference sequence). CDR3 length: 14 residues. Trimming stripped 2 bases from V and 0 bases from J, with 10 bases between. The covered CDR3 bases are TGCAGTGCTAGACGCGGTCCGGTGAACACTGAA. It yields the protein CSARRGPVNTE. The complete CDR3 protein is CSARRGPVNTEAFF.

About this clone itself: The read ends 3 residues before the CDR3 terminus; that terminus is restored from the germline J gene. The V and J genes are TRBV20-1 and TRBJ2-1; TRBD2 matches 10 bases. This CDR3 region has 15 residues. The germline V gene has CDR1 DFQATT and CDR2 SNEGSKA (reference sequence). Trimming at V came to 5 bases and at J to 1 base, leaving 5 bases not matched to a gene. CDR3 bases read: TGCAGTGCTGTGACTAGCGGGCGGTCCTACAATGAG. This sequence encodes CSAVTSGRSYNE. The complete CDR3 protein is CSAVTSGRSYNEQFF.

Regarding this clone: The CDR3 extends 3 residues past the end of the read, so its final part is completed from the germline J gene. The rearrangement uses TRBV20-1 and TRBJ1-5; no clear D gene. The CDR3 sequence is 14 residues long. The germline V gene has CDR1 DFQATT and CDR2 SNEGSKA (reference sequence). With 2 bases removed from V and 4 bases from J, the gap between germline ends came to 12 bases. Partial CDR3 DNA: TGCAGTGCTAGACATTTGTACGGTAATCAGCCC. Protein product: CSARHLYGNQP. The full CDR3 reads CSARHLYGNQPQHF.

A word on this clone: The read halts 3 residues ahead of the CDR3 end, with the missing end drawn from the germline J gene. The chain carries TRBV18 and TRBJ2-1; the match to TRBD1 covers 9 bases. From germline, CDR1 is KGHSH and CDR2 LQKENI. With 5 bases clipped from V and 2 bases from J, the junction kept 4 bases outside the gene matches. The CDR3 is 15 residues long. The CDR3 DNA, read in part, is TGTGCCAGCTCAACACAGGGGGCCGCCTACAATGAG. As protein: CASSTQGAAYNE. The full-length CDR3 reads as CASSTQGAAYNEQFF.